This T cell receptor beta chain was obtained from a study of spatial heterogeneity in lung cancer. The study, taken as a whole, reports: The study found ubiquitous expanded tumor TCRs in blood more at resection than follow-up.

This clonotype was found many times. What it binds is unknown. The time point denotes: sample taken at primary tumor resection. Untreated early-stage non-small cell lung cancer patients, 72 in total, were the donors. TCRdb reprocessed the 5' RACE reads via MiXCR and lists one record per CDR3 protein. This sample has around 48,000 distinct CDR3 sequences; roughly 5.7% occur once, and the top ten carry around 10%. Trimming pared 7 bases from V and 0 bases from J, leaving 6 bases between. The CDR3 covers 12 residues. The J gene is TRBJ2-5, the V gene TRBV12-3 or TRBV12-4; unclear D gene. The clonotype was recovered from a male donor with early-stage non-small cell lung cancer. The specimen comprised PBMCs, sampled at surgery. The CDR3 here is CASKQNQETQYF. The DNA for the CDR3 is TGTGCCAGCAAACAGAACCAAGAGACCCAGTACTTC.